The next 8 T cell receptor beta chains were all read from a single sample in a study of spatial heterogeneity in lung cancer. TCRdb reanalysed the 5' RACE reads using MiXCR and keeps one entry per CDR3 protein. The sample has 12,000 to 15,000 distinct CDR3 sequences; about 7.9% are singletons. Time point described: sample taken at primary tumor resection. Tumor, nontumor lung or frozen PBMC supplied whole RNA, sequenced without sorting. The starting material was PBMCs, obtained at surgery. The receptors come from a female donor with early-stage non-small cell lung cancer.

The table lists this clonotype with many counts. J is TRBJ1-5 and V is TRBV7-9, with a possible D match to TRBD1 (5 bases). The CDR3 is made up of 15 amino acids. Germline V gene data show CDR1 as SEHNR and CDR2 as FQNEAQ (reference sequence). V lost 1 base to trimming and J lost 3 bases, with 10 bases between them. The CDR3 DNA reads as TGTGCCAGCAGCTTAGGCGACAGCATCAATCAGCCCCAGCATTTT. It translates to CASSLGDSINQPQHF. The variable domain in full, with the rest retrieved from reference TRBV7-9 and TRBJ1-5, is DTGVSQNPRHKITKRGQNVTFRCDPISEHNRLYWYRQTLGQGPEFLTYFQNEAQLEKSRLLSDRFSAERPKGSFSTLEIQRTEQGDSAMYLCASSLGDSINQPQHFGDGTRLSIL.

The chain combines TRBV4-2 with TRBJ1-2; D uncertain. The CDR3 length is 14 residues. Germline V gene data show CDR1 as LGHNA and CDR2 as YNFKEQ. Trimming cost V 4 bases and J 4 bases, with 13 bases left between them. CDR3 amino acids: CASSPSSQSYGYTF. CDR3 DNA sequence: TGTGCCAGCAGCCCCTCCAGTCAATCCTATGGCTACACCTTC.

This clonotype was counted at least ten times. The chain combines TRBV7-2 with TRBJ2-7, with TRBD1 matching 7 bases. The CDR3 is 13 residues long. Germline V gives CDR1 SGHTA, CDR2 FQGNSA. Trimming at V came to 3 bases and at J to 3 bases, leaving 2 bases not matched to a gene. CDR3 DNA sequence: TGTGCCAGCAGCTTCAACAGGGGCTACGAGCAGTACTTC. It encodes CASSFNRGYEQYF.

This clonotype was counted many times. The rearrangement joins TRBV10-3 to TRBJ1-2, with TRBD1 matching over 9 bases. Germline V gives CDR1 ENHRY, CDR2 SYGVKD. The CDR3 has 14 amino acids. Losses at the gene ends were 1 base for V and 9 bases for J; bases not matched to a gene: 6. CDR3 DNA: TGTGCCATCAGTGAGTTTACAGGGGGCGAAAGCTACACCTTC. Its protein is CAISEFTGGESYTF.

The V gene is TRBV28, the J gene TRBJ2-3; possibly TRBD1 or TRBD2 for D (5 bases each). The CDR3 sequence is 13 residues long. V was cut by 9 bases and J by 2 bases, with 12 bases left in between. From germline, CDR1 is MDHEN and CDR2 SYDVKM. The CDR3 protein is CASKLGTTDTQYF. The CDR3 region has the DNA TGTGCCAGTAAACTCGGGACCACAGATACGCAGTATTTT.

This clonotype appeared a few times. Here the CDR3 reads CASSWDDTGTQYF. CDR3 DNA sequence: TGTGCCAGCAGTTGGGATGATACGGGGACCCAGTACTTC. The genes are TRBV28 and TRBJ2-5; D uncertain. The CDR3 consists of 13 residues. The V gene lost 4 bases and the J gene lost 7 bases, with 13 bases spanning the gap. Germline assignment: CDR1 MDHEN and CDR2 SYDVKM.

This clonotype was detected many times. The V and J genes are TRBV6-1 and TRBJ2-7; D is ambiguous. Germline values: CDR1 MNHNS, CDR2 SASEGT. The CDR3 is 15 amino acids. Trimming shortened V by 1 base and J by 4 bases, and 14 bases separated the two germline ends. CDR3 nucleotides: TGTGCCAGCAGTGAAGTGGAAGGGTGGAGATACGAGCAGTACTTC. The encoded protein is CASSEVEGWRYEQYF.

This clonotype was detected many times. The chain has TRBV7-3 and TRBJ2-3, with TRBD2 matching over 8 bases. V was clipped by 0 bases and J by 7 bases; unmatched bases: 6. This CDR3 is 15 amino acids long. Germline CDR1 SGHTA, CDR2 FQGTGA. In DNA, the CDR3 is TGTGCCAGCAGCTTAACTAGCGGGACAACTTATACGCAGTATTTT. Protein: CASSLTSGTTYTQYF.